One and the same sample provided the 23 T cell receptor beta chains below, sequenced in a study of shared clonotypes between healthy human individuals. Some clones are missing from TCRdb's copy, which holds only in-frame ones; the method was immunoSEQ multiplex PCR. This sample has some 2,400,000 clones; approximately 96% occur once, and the top ten carry 0.1% to 0.15%. The sequencing sample was made of naive CD4+ T cells sorted from blood. Subset described: CD45RA+ positively selected. Receptors were obtained from a man between 18 and 35 years old in good health.

This chain joins TRBV29-1 and TRBJ2-4; D is uncertain. Germline V gene data show CDR1 as SQVTM and CDR2 as ANQGSEA. CDR3 length equals 13 residues. V shed 4 bases and J shed 5 bases, with 12 bases lying between them. CDR3 in DNA: TGCAGCGTTGGCCCCTTACTCGAAAACATTCAGTACTTC. Encoded protein: CSVGPLLENIQYF.

The chain couples TRBV28 to TRBJ1-2; a weak D match, TRBD1 (6 bases). The CDR3 is made up of 16 amino acids. V was cut by 6 bases and J by 5 bases, with 22 bases left in between. Germline CDR1 reads MDHEN; CDR2 reads SYDVKM. The CDR3 region is CASSPPSLTGPYGYTF. CDR3 sequence (DNA): TGTGCCAGCAGCCCACCCAGTCTGACAGGACCTTATGGCTACACCTTC.

The chain carries TRBV30 and TRBJ2-3; 10 bases line up with TRBD2. V dropped 2 bases and J dropped 6; count of bases not matched to a gene: 5. The length of the CDR3 is 14 residues. Germline CDR1 GTSNPN, CDR2 SVGIG (reference sequence). The CDR3: CAWSPSAGGDTQYF. CDR3 sequence (DNA): TGTGCCTGGAGTCCCTCAGCGGGAGGGGATACGCAGTATTTT.

The chain employs TRBV6-1 and TRBJ1-2; the D gene is possibly TRBD1 (5 bases). V dropped 6 bases and J dropped 8 bases, with 13 bases sitting between them. In germline, CDR1 is MNHNS, CDR2 SASEGT. The CDR3 has 12 residues. For the CDR3, the DNA is TGTGCCAGCAGCGGGACCGCCGGGGGCTACACCTTC. It is translated as CASSGTAGGYTF.

This clone was recorded a few times. The rearrangement links TRBV29-1 to TRBJ2-1, with 7 bases matching TRBD1. CDR3 length: 16 residues. V gave up 4 bases and J gave up 5 bases; unmatched junction bases: 14. The germline CDR1 and CDR2 sequences are SQVTM and ANQGSEA. CDR3 coding DNA: TGCAGCGTTGTACCTTACGGGCAGGGGGTAAACAATGAGCAGTTCTTC. Its protein product is CSVVPYGQGVNNEQFF.

As DNA, the CDR3 is TGCGCCAGCAGCTTGTCCAAGACAGCACTCTACCACGAGCAGTACTTC. Protein sequence: CASSLSKTALYHEQYF. The rearrangement joins TRBV5-1 to TRBJ2-7; D may be TRBD1 (5 bases). The ends were cut back, 1 base at V and 5 bases at J, with 19 bases in the middle. Germline V gives CDR1 SGHRS, CDR2 YFSETQ. This CDR3 contains 16 residues.

The chain carries TRBV9 and TRBJ2-7; 8 bases line up with TRBD1. The germline V gene encodes CDR1 SGDLS and CDR2 YYNGEE. Trimming took 0 bases from V and 4 from J; bases not matched to a gene: 9. The CDR3 sequence is 16 residues long. The CDR3 sequence is CASSVGPGQAYYEQYF. CDR3 nucleotide sequence: TGTGCCAGCAGCGTAGGCCCGGGACAGGCTTATTACGAGCAGTACTTC.

The CDR3 coding sequence is TGCGCCAGCAGCTTAAACCTGTTTGGGACCGGGGAGCTGTTTTTT. This encodes CASSLNLFGTGELFF. This chain links TRBV5-1 with TRBJ2-2, with unresolved D. V was trimmed by 2 bases and J by 5 bases, leaving 13 bases between them. CDR3 size: 15 residues. Looked up from germline, CDR1 is SGHRS and CDR2 is YFSETQ.

The chain recombines TRBV11-2 with TRBJ2-2; 8 bases align to TRBD2. The CDR3 has 16 amino acids. Germline V gene sequence: CDR1 SGHAT, CDR2 FQNNGV. The trim removed 4 bases at V and 6 bases at J, leaving 10 bases unmatched. In DNA, the CDR3 is TGTGCCAGCAGCTCTTTATCGGGAGGGCCTGCCGGGGAGCTGTTTTTT. It specifies CASSSLSGGPAGELFF.

The CDR3 DNA reads as TGCGCCAGCAGCGCCTCCGGGACTAGCGGGGGCACCGGGGAGCTGTTTTTT. As protein: CASSASGTSGGTGELFF. The J gene is TRBJ2-2, the V gene TRBV5-1; TRBD2 agrees at 14 bases. With 4 bases clipped from V and 4 bases from J, the junction kept 6 bases outside the gene matches. The CDR3 totals 17 residues. Germline V gives CDR1 SGHRS, CDR2 YFSETQ.

This chain uses TRBV6-5 with TRBJ1-2, with a weak D call TRBD1 (5 bases). The CDR3 totals 14 residues. Deletions cut 6 bases from V and 4 bases from J, with 15 bases between. CDR1 is MNHEY, CDR2 SVGAGI, per germline. The CDR3 nucleotides are TGTGCCAGCAGACAGACACTGGACACCTATGGCTACACCTTC. It is translated as CASRQTLDTYGYTF.

The chain is built from TRBV19 and TRBJ1-2; maybe TRBD1 (5 bases). The CDR3 totals 16 residues. CDR1 is LNHDA and CDR2 is SQIVND in the germline V gene (reference sequence). Deletions cut 5 bases from V and 4 bases from J, with 20 bases between. CDR3 loop: CASSSDPGGSGYGYTF. The CDR3 DNA sequence: TGTGCCAGTAGTTCCGATCCGGGGGGAAGCGGCTATGGCTACACCTTC.

The V and J genes are TRBV30 and TRBJ1-1, with a weak D call TRBD1 (5 bases). Germline V gene data show CDR1 as GTSNPN and CDR2 as SVGIG (reference sequence). CDR3 length equals 15 residues. The CDR3 is CASHSGWGPNTEAFF. The CDR3, as DNA: TGTGCGTCCCACTCGGGGTGGGGCCCGAACACTGAAGCTTTCTTT.

This chain links TRBV7-2 with TRBJ1-2; D is unresolved. V was shortened by 1 base and J by 3 bases, with 12 bases between the two germline ends. Germline V gene sequence: CDR1 SGHTA, CDR2 FQGNSA. This CDR3 contains 15 residues. The CDR3 nucleotides are TGTGCCAGCAGCTTAGTAACGGGGTTCGACTATGGCTACACCTTC. Encoded protein: CASSLVTGFDYGYTF. Filled out from reference TRBV7-2 and TRBJ1-2, the complete variable domain reads GAGVSQSPSNKVTEKGKDVELRCDPISGHTALYWYRQSLGQGLEFLIYFQGNSAPDKSGLPSDRFSAERTGGSVSTLTIQRTQQEDSAVYLCASSLVTGFDYGYTFGSGTRLTVV.

The chain links TRBV9 to TRBJ2-1; 8 bases map to TRBD2. V gave up 3 bases and J gave up 4 bases; unmatched junction bases: 6. CDR3 length: 15 amino acids. Germline CDR1 is SGDLS and CDR2 is YYNGEE. CDR3 in DNA: TGTGCCAGCAGCGGCAGACTAGCGCAATACAATGAGCAGTTCTTC. It is translated as CASSGRLAQYNEQFF.

The chain uses TRBV29-1 and TRBJ2-7, with TRBD2 matching over 9 bases. Germline CDR1 SQVTM, CDR2 ANQGSEA. The CDR3 spans 15 residues. V was pared by 6 bases and J by 2 bases, with 11 bases of the junction left unmatched. The CDR3, as DNA: TGCAGCGTCCGCCGAGGGGTAGCGGGAGCCTACGAGCAGTACTTC. This translates into CSVRRGVAGAYEQYF.

V and J are TRBV14 and TRBJ2-5; D gene unclear. The CDR3 spans 13 residues. V was clipped by 4 bases and J by 5 bases, with 11 bases between them. Germline V gives CDR1 SGHDN, CDR2 FVKESK. The CDR3 here is CASSRFLRETQYF. CDR3 nucleotides: TGTGCCAGCAGCCGGTTCCTAAGGGAGACCCAGTACTTC.

Worth noting for this clone: In the same sample, other DNA sequences code for this CDR3. The chain has TRBV28 and TRBJ2-3; D gene uncertain. V lost 5 bases to trimming and J lost 1 base, with 4 bases between them. This CDR3 comprises 12 residues. Germline CDR1 is MDHEN and CDR2 is SYDVKM. CDR3 in amino acids: CASSLRTDTQYF. The DNA for the CDR3 is TGTGCCAGCAGTCTACGCACAGATACGCAGTATTTT.

The chain uses TRBV18 and TRBJ2-1; D might be TRBD1 (5 bases). The germline V and J ends were trimmed by 1 base and 9 bases, with 7 bases remaining between them. Germline lookup yields CDR1 KGHSH and CDR2 LQKENI. The CDR3 spans 12 residues. CDR3 region: CASSPQTAEQFF. The CDR3 nucleotides are TGTGCCAGCTCACCACAGACAGCTGAGCAGTTCTTC.

The chain combines TRBV6-6 with TRBJ2-3, with TRBD1 matching over 9 bases. The V gene's germline CDR1 is MNHNY and CDR2 SVGAGI (reference sequence). V was pared by 7 bases and J by 6 bases, with 11 bases of the junction left unmatched. The CDR3 spans 15 residues. The CDR3 reads CASNDRDRVPDTQYF. The CDR3 DNA follows: TGTGCCAGCAATGACCGGGACAGGGTCCCCGATACGCAGTATTTT.

This rearrangement joins TRBV6-6 to TRBJ2-7; D is unresolved. The CDR3 runs 12 residues. V was pared by 6 bases and J by 1 base, with 7 bases between. CDR1 is MNHNY, CDR2 SVGAGI, per germline (reference sequence). The CDR3 sequence is CASRRTSYEQYF. The CDR3 bases are TGTGCCAGCAGGAGGACGTCCTACGAGCAGTACTTC.

As DNA, the CDR3 is TGTGCCAGCAGCTTAGTACCCCTGCGTTATCAAGAGACCCAGTACTTC. Translation: CASSLVPLRYQETQYF. The genes are TRBV7-2 and TRBJ2-5; D gene unclear. Germline V gene lookup returns CDR1 SGHTA and CDR2 FQGNSA. V lost 1 base and J lost 2, with 14 bases in between. The CDR3 runs to 16 residues.

The chain couples TRBV30 to TRBJ1-6; D might be TRBD1 (6 bases). Trimming stripped 5 bases from V and 6 bases from J, with 8 bases between. In germline, CDR1 is GTSNPN, CDR2 SVGIG (reference sequence). CDR3 length: 12 residues. The CDR3 DNA reads as TGTGCCTGGGAAGGGGGTAATTCACCCCTCCACTTT. It codes for CAWEGGNSPLHF.